This T cell receptor beta chain was sequenced for a study of spatial heterogeneity in lung cancer. There are many counts of this clonotype. This beta chain slipped into a library made for alpha chains as a stray read, so its size is not meaningful. Trimming shortened V by 7 bases and J by 2 bases, and 15 bases separated the two germline ends. CDR1 is SGHTA and CDR2 is FQGNSA in the germline V gene. The length of the CDR3 is 15 residues. The time point was: sample taken at primary tumor resection. Extraction of whole RNA from tumor, nontumor lung or frozen PBMC preceded unsorted sequencing. MiXCR was run by TCRdb on the 5' RACE reads, yielding one entry per CDR3 protein. Of 10,000 to 15,000 distinct CDR3 sequences detected, 3% to 5% appear once; the ten largest clones hold 40% to 55%.

Material: PBMCs, obtained at surgery. The source of this sequence is a male donor with early-stage non-small cell lung cancer. The V gene is TRBV7-2, the J gene TRBJ2-1, with D tentatively TRBD2 (5 bases). Here the CDR3 reads CASTVGASPYNEQFF. CDR3 nucleotide sequence: TGTGCCAGCACCGTGGGAGCTAGCCCCTACAATGAGCAGTTCTTC. The whole variable domain, filled in from reference TRBV7-2 and TRBJ2-1, reads GAGVSQSPSNKVTEKGKDVELRCDPISGHTALYWYRQSLGQGLEFLIYFQGNSAPDKSGLPSDRFSAERTGGSVSTLTIQRTQQEDSAVYLCASTVGASPYNEQFFGPGTRLTVL.